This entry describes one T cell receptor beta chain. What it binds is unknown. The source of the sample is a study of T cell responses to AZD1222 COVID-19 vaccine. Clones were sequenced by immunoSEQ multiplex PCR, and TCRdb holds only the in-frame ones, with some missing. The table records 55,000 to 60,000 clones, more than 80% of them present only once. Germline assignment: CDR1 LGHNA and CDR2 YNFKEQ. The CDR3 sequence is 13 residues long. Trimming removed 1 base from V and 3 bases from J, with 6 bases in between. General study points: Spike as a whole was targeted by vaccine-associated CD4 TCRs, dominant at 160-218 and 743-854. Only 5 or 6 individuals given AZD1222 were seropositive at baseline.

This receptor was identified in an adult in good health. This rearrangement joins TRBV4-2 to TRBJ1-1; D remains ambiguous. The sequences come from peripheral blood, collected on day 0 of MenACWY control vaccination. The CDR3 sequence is CASSQGYDTEAFF. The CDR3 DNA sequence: TGTGCCAGCAGCCAAGGCTACGACACTGAAGCTTTCTTT.